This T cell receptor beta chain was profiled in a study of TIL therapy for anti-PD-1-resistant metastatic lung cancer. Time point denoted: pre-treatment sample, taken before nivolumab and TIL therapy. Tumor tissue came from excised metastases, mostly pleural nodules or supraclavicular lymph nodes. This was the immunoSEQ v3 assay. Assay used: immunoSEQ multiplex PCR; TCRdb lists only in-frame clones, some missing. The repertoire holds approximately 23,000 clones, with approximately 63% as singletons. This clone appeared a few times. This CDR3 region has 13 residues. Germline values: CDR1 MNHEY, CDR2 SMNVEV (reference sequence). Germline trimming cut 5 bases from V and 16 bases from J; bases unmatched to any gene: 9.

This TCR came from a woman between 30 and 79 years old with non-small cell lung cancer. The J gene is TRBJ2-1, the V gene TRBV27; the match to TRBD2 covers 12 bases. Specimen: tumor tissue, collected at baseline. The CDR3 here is CASSLRLAGERFF. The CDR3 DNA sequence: TGTGCCAGCAGTCTCAGACTAGCGGGAGAAAGATTCTTC.